A single sample gave rise to the 26 T cell receptor beta chains below, sequenced in a study of CD8 T cells in ankylosing spondylitis. For these TCRs, the target antigens are not known. Each CDR3 protein gets one entry after TCRdb re-called the 5' RACE reads with MiXCR. Of under 550,000 distinct CDR3 sequences listed, roughly a quarter are singletons. Findings of the study overall: A TCR beta motif made of roughly eight highly homologous variants seemed typical of ankylosing spondylitis blood.

Material for sequencing was blood, either unsorted or a sorted T cell fraction (not recorded which). Source of these receptors: a male donor with ankylosing spondylitis.

This chain connects TRBV29-1 to TRBJ2-3; D gene ambiguous. Looked up from germline, CDR1 is SQVTM and CDR2 is ANQGSEA. Trimming stripped 6 bases from V and 2 bases from J, with 15 bases between. The CDR3 loop spans 14 amino acids. The CDR3 sequence is CSVTLGSVTDTQYF. The DNA for the CDR3 is TGCAGCGTCACCTTGGGGTCCGTCACAGATACGCAGTATTTT.

V usage is TRBV6-1 and J usage is TRBJ2-1, with D maybe TRBD2 (6 bases). Trimming shortened V by 3 bases and J by 2 bases, and 14 bases separated the two germline ends. Germline assignment: CDR1 MNHNS and CDR2 SASEGT. The CDR3 is 16 amino acids. CDR3 loop: CASSEGSGGPYNEQFF. DNA for the CDR3: TGTGCCAGCAGTGAGGGTAGCGGAGGTCCCTACAATGAGCAGTTCTTC.

To note about this clonotype: Because the CDR3 is missing its conserved closing phenylalanine or tryptophan, this is likely a read error. The chain carries TRBV27 and TRBJ2-1, with D perhaps matching TRBD1 (6 bases). Trimming stripped 8 bases from V and 3 bases from J, with 14 bases between. CDR1 MNHEY and CDR2 SMNVEV come from the germline V gene (reference sequence). The CDR3 spans 14 residues. The CDR3, as DNA: TGTGCCAGCTCAACAGGGAGTGACTACAATGAGCAGTTCATC. This encodes CASSTGSDYNEQFI.

In nucleotides, the CDR3 is TGTGCCAGCAATCAGGGTCGGACAGGGGGCAACGAGCAGTACTTC. It codes for CASNQGRTGGNEQYF. V gene TRBV6-1 combines with J gene TRBJ2-7; 11 bases are shared with TRBD1. The CDR3 covers 15 residues. Trimming took 7 bases from V and 5 from J; bases not matched to a gene: 10. The germline V gene has CDR1 MNHNS and CDR2 SASEGT.

This clonotype was counted only a few times. V usage is TRBV5-1 and J usage is TRBJ1-4; D is possibly TRBD1 (6 bases). The germline gives CDR1 SGHRS, CDR2 YFSETQ. This CDR3 region has 15 residues. The V end lost 2 bases, the J end lost 5 bases, and 13 bases lay between the germline ends. The chain's CDR3 is CASSLGGQSNEKLFF. DNA for the CDR3: TGCGCCAGCAGCTTAGGTGGACAGAGCAATGAAAAACTGTTTTTT.

This clonotype was observed at least ten times. The V call is TRBV20-1, the J call TRBJ2-3, with 8 bases lining up with TRBD1. The germline V gene encodes CDR1 DFQATT and CDR2 SNEGSKA (reference sequence). V was pared by 6 bases and J by 4 bases, with 9 bases of the junction left unmatched. The length of the CDR3 is 14 residues. CDR3 sequence: CSAKDRVLPDTQYF. The DNA of the CDR3 is TGCAGTGCGAAGGACAGGGTCCTTCCAGATACGCAGTATTTT.

V and J are TRBV7-2 and TRBJ2-2; no reliable D call. Per the germline V gene, CDR1 is SGHTA and CDR2 is FQGNSA. Trimming took 11 bases from V and 0 from J, leaving 13 bases between them. The CDR3 has 14 residues. The CDR3 spells CASFLFANTGELFF. CDR3 DNA: TGTGCCTCCTTTTTGTTCGCGAACACCGGGGAGCTGTTTTTT.

The V gene is TRBV11-2, the J gene TRBJ2-1; 13 nucleotides match TRBD2. This CDR3 region has 18 residues. The ends lost 4 bases at V and 3 bases at J; junction bases unmatched: 9. Looked up from germline, CDR1 is SGHAT and CDR2 is FQNNGV. The DNA for the CDR3 is TGTGCCAGCAGCTCGGGACTAGCGGGACCCGCCAGCTACAATGAGCAGTTCTTC. Translated, it gives CASSSGLAGPASYNEQFF.

In its sample, this clonotype was seen a few times. The chain carries TRBV24-1 and TRBJ2-2, with D perhaps TRBD1 (6 bases). Germline V CDR1 and CDR2: KGHDR, SFDVKD. The CDR3 totals 14 residues. Trimming pared 3 bases from V and 4 bases from J, leaving 8 bases between. CDR3 in amino acids: CATSDPRGTGELFF. CDR3 in DNA: TGTGCCACCAGTGATCCCAGGGGCACCGGGGAGCTGTTTTTT.

This sequence joins TRBV29-1 and TRBJ2-1, with 8 bases identical to TRBD2. The CDR3 contains 13 residues. V trimming: 3 bases; J trimming: 14 bases; junction bases outside the gene matches: 12. CDR1 SQVTM and CDR2 ANQGSEA come from the germline V gene. CDR3 sequence (DNA): TGCAGCGTTGAGTCGAGTACCGGGACTAGTAAGTTCTTC. Encoded protein: CSVESSTGTSKFF.

The table lists this clonotype with a few counts. The chain links TRBV5-1 to TRBJ2-1; D not certain. V gave up 2 bases and J gave up 5 bases, with 8 bases separating them. Germline V CDR1 and CDR2: SGHRS, YFSETQ. The CDR3 runs to 13 residues. The CDR3 spells CASSLSSNNEQFF. The DNA of the CDR3 is TGCGCCAGCAGCTTAAGTAGTAACAATGAGCAGTTCTTC. The full variable domain, with the rest looked up from reference TRBV5-1 and TRBJ2-1, is KAGVTQTPRYLIKTRGQQVTLSCSPISGHRSVSWYQQTPGQGLQFLFEYFSETQRNKGNFPGRFSGRQFSNSRSEMNVSTLELGDSALYLCASSLSSNNEQFFGPGTRLTVL.

The chain recombines TRBV7-9 with TRBJ2-5; D may be TRBD1 (5 bases). Germline CDR1 SEHNR, CDR2 FQNEAQ (reference sequence). The ends were cut back, 3 bases at V and 0 bases at J, with 11 bases in the middle. This CDR3 is 15 amino acids long. CDR3 amino acids: CASSFGAGYQETQYF. CDR3 in DNA: TGTGCCAGCAGCTTTGGGGCAGGCTACCAAGAGACCCAGTACTTC.

This clonotype has ten or more counts. V usage is TRBV12-3 or TRBV12-4 and J usage is TRBJ1-4, with D uncertain. The germline V and J ends were trimmed by 2 bases and 6 bases, with 10 bases remaining between them. The CDR3 extends over 14 amino acids. CDR3 region: CASSLRPGDEKLFF. The DNA for the CDR3 is TGTGCCAGCAGTTTAAGGCCTGGGGATGAAAAACTGTTTTTT.

This sequence joins TRBV19 and TRBJ1-1; D gene ambiguous. V lost 7 bases to trimming and J lost 3 bases, with 18 bases between them. This CDR3 spans 15 amino acids. Germline assignment: CDR1 LNHDA and CDR2 SQIVND (reference sequence). The CDR3 nucleotides read TGTGCCAGTACCCCGGCGCCAAGGTGGCACACTGAAGCTTTCTTT. Translating gives CASTPAPRWHTEAFF. Filled out from reference TRBV19 and TRBJ1-1, the complete variable domain reads DGGITQSPKYLFRKEGQNVTLSCEQNLNHDAMYWYRQDPGQGLRLIYYSQIVNDFQKGDIAEGYSVSREKKESFPLTVTSAQKNPTAFYLCASTPAPRWHTEAFFGQGTRLTVV.

V is TRBV4-2 and J is TRBJ2-1, with TRBD2 identical over 7 bases. There are 18 residues in the CDR3. Germline V gene lookup returns CDR1 LGHNA and CDR2 YNFKEQ. With 1 base clipped from V and 0 bases from J, the junction kept 9 bases outside the gene matches. CDR3 DNA: TGTGCCAGCAGCCAAGGCCGAACTAGCGTAAGCTCCTACAATGAGCAGTTCTTC. Translation gives CASSQGRTSVSSYNEQFF.

The table lists this clonotype with a few counts. This chain links TRBV28 with TRBJ2-3; TRBD1 matches 7 bases. Germline V lookup: CDR1 MDHEN, CDR2 SYDVKM. The CDR3 length is 14 residues. The junction had 6 bases not matched to a gene; V was cut back by 8 bases and J by 1 base. CDR3: CASFPGQRTDTQYF. CDR3 in DNA: TGTGCCAGCTTCCCGGGACAGCGCACAGATACGCAGTATTTT.

The V and J genes are TRBV5-1 and TRBJ2-1; D ambiguous. Trimming left V 5 bases short and J 5 bases short, with 20 bases between. This CDR3 spans 16 amino acids. The germline gives CDR1 SGHRS, CDR2 YFSETQ. DNA for the CDR3: TGCGCCAGCAGTTTACCGTTGGCGATCTTGGACAATGAGCAGTTCTTC. Protein: CASSLPLAILDNEQFF.

Here the CDR3 DNA reads TGTGCCAGCAGTCCACTAACTAGCGGGAGGGCCCTGGGTGAGCAGTTCTTC. Translation gives CASSPLTSGRALGEQFF. This rearrangement joins TRBV27 to TRBJ2-1, with 13 bases lining up with TRBD2. CDR3 length: 17 amino acids. The trim removed 5 bases at V and 9 bases at J, leaving 13 bases unmatched. Germline-derived CDR1 and CDR2 are MNHEY and SMNVEV (reference sequence).

The V and J genes are TRBV2 and TRBJ2-2; the D gene is possibly TRBD2 (5 bases). V was shortened by 5 bases and J by 7 bases, with 8 bases between the two germline ends. CDR1 and CDR2 (germline): SNHLY, FYNNEI. The CDR3 sequence is 12 residues long. The CDR3: CASSRRGGELFF. The CDR3 DNA sequence: TGTGCCAGCAGTCGACGGGGCGGGGAGCTGTTTTTT. The entire variable domain, with the rest obtained from reference TRBV2 and TRBJ2-2, is as follows: EPEVTQTPSHQVTQMGQEVILRCVPISNHLYFYWYRQILGQKVEFLVSFYNNEISEKSEIFDDQFSVERPDGSNFTLKIRSTKLEDSAMYFCASSRRGGELFFGEGSRLTVL.

The genes are TRBV20-1 and TRBJ2-3, with no clear D. CDR1 is DFQATT, CDR2 SNEGSKA, per germline (reference sequence). V was shortened by 0 bases and J by 4 bases, with 26 bases between the two germline ends. This CDR3 is 19 amino acids long. This chain's CDR3 is CSARDRTATLESNADTQYF. CDR3 in DNA: TGCAGTGCTAGAGATCGAACAGCGACGTTGGAGAGTAACGCAGATACGCAGTATTTT.

This clonotype has just a few counts. The chain couples TRBV10-3 to TRBJ1-1; D unresolved. CDR3 length: 14 residues. V lost 4 bases, J lost 1 base, and 10 bases lay in between. Germline assignment: CDR1 ENHRY and CDR2 SYGVKD. CDR3 sequence reads: CAISGVAGNTEAFF. The CDR3, as DNA: TGTGCCATCAGTGGCGTCGCAGGGAACACTGAAGCTTTCTTT.

This chain connects TRBV10-2 to TRBJ1-3, with D unresolved. Germline CDR1 and CDR2: WSHSY and SAAADI. The CDR3 extends over 13 amino acids. V was shortened by 8 bases and J by 4 bases, with 12 bases between the two germline ends. CDR3 in amino acids: CASLDGSGNTIYF. The CDR3 DNA is TGCGCCAGCCTGGACGGGTCCGGAAACACCATATATTTT.

This clonotype occurred a few times. The chain links TRBV24-1 to TRBJ2-3; 8 bases are a match to TRBD1. Losses at the gene ends were 4 bases for V and 6 bases for J; bases not matched to a gene: 11. Germline lookup yields CDR1 KGHDR and CDR2 SFDVKD. This CDR3 is built from 16 residues. The CDR3 DNA reads as TGTGCCACCAGTGACCTCCGGGACAGGTCTTTGGATACGCAGTATTTT. Its protein is CATSDLRDRSLDTQYF.

This clonotype was picked up a small number of times. V gene TRBV6-1 combines with J gene TRBJ1-1; TRBD1 is a possible D gene (6 bases). The germline CDR1 and CDR2 sequences are MNHNS and SASEGT. The CDR3 has 14 residues. The V end lost 7 bases, the J end lost 1 base, and 13 bases lay between the germline ends. CDR3 region: CASKATGANTEAFF. In nucleotides, the CDR3 is TGTGCCAGCAAAGCGACAGGAGCGAACACTGAAGCTTTCTTT.

Only a few counts were recorded for this clonotype. The chain combines TRBV18 with TRBJ2-3; D unclear. Germline V lookup: CDR1 KGHSH, CDR2 LQKENI. V was shortened by 2 bases and J by 1 base, with 10 bases between the two germline ends. CDR3 size: 15 residues. DNA of the CDR3: TGTGCCAGCTCACCAGTTCCGGTAGGCACAGATACGCAGTATTTT. Encoded protein: CASSPVPVGTDTQYF.

The chain uses TRBV3-1 and TRBJ2-3; D unresolved. V lost 1 base and J lost 6, with 14 bases in between. Germline CDR1 is LGHDT and CDR2 is YNNKEL (reference sequence). This CDR3 is 15 amino acids long. The CDR3 sequence is CASSQGSESADTQYF. Here the CDR3 DNA reads TGTGCCAGCAGCCAAGGGTCAGAGTCGGCGGATACGCAGTATTTT.